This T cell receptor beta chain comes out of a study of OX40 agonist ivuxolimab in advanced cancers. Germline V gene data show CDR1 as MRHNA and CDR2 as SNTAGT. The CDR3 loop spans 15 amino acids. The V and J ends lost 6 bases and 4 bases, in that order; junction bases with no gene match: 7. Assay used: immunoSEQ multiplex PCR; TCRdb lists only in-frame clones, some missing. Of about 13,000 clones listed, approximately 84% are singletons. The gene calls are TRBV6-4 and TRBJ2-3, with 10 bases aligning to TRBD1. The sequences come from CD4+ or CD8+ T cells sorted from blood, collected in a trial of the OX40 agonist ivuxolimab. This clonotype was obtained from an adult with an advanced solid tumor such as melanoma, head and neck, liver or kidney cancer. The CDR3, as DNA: TGTGCCAGCAGCCGAGACAGGGGGCCGGCAGATACGCAGTATTTT. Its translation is CASSRDRGPADTQYF.